This TCR beta chain emerged from a study of human CD8 memory T cell subsets. Duplicate 150,000-cell vials of sorted CD8+ T cells per subset supplied the RNA. The CDR3 contains 15 residues. Germline CDR1 is DFQATT and CDR2 is SNEGSKA (reference sequence). Construction of TCR beta libraries was accomplished by means of UMI-labeled 5' RACE. TCRdb re-called the 5' RACE reads and shows each CDR3 protein once, DNA omitted. The table lists 9,000 to 15,000 distinct CDR3 sequences. The sample consisted of CD8+ T cells from PBMCs. The chain is built from TRBV20-1 and TRBJ2-7; the D call from TCRdb, TRBD1, cannot be confirmed without DNA. The TCR originated in a human donor in good health. CDR3 amino acids: CSARDFEGQTYEQYF.